This T cell receptor (beta chain) is from a study of beta chain features in type 1 diabetes. Study-level points and caveats: All four CD4+ subsets from Type 1 diabetes patients carried moderately but significantly shorter TCRB CDR3s.

Reverse transcribing all isolated RNA meant expressed TCRB transcripts were sequenced. Generated by immunoSEQ multiplex PCR, the TCRdb table keeps only in-frame clones and is missing some. The data contain hundreds of thousands of clones, over 14% of them seen just once; the ten biggest clones take up less than 0.02%. This clone was observed a handful of times. The antigen is undetermined. Germline CDR1 reads MNHEY; CDR2 reads SMNVEV (reference sequence). The CDR3 is 16 residues long. J was trimmed by 1 base and V by 3 bases; bases with no gene match: 5. This TCR came from a man younger than 30 with type 1 diabetes. Specimen: naive CD4+ T cells from blood. This sequence joins TRBV27 and TRBJ2-2, with 7 bases aligning to TRBD1. This CDR3 is CASSFTGQRNTGELFF. CDR3 nucleotides: TGTGCCAGCAGTTTCACGGGACAGCGGAACACCGGGGAGCTGTTTTTT.